This T cell receptor (beta chain) is drawn from a study of technical replicates of blood from a handful of donors. Germline trimming cut 0 bases from V and 4 bases from J; bases unmatched to any gene: 7. Germline V gene data show CDR1 as LGHNA and CDR2 as YNFKEQ. This CDR3 region has 16 residues. Profiling relied on immunoSEQ multiplex PCR, and the TCRdb table lists in-frame clones only, not all of them. The sample yields 55,000 to 75,000 clones, just under 95% seen once. The genes are TRBV4-2 and TRBJ2-3; 7 bases match TRBD2. The TCR comes from a human donor in good health. Some clones in this sample may be carry-over from other donors' samples. The sequencing sample was made of PBMCs. The CDR3 loop reads CASSQDKASGPDTQYF. The CDR3 DNA follows: TGTGCCAGCAGCCAAGATAAGGCTAGCGGTCCAGATACGCAGTATTTT.